A selection of T cell receptor beta chains follows, all from one sample in a study of somatic mutations in cytotoxic T cells in rheumatoid arthritis. Generated by immunoSEQ multiplex PCR, the TCRdb table keeps only in-frame clones and is missing some. The sample holds 10,000 or so clones; about 80% are singletons and the top ten take around a third. Material for sequencing was CD8+ T cells sorted from blood. The origin of the receptors is an adult with rheumatoid arthritis. The conserved cysteine and the conserved F or W are not part of the CDR3 here.

v_gene,j_gene,CDR3aa
TRBV7-6,TRBJ2-3,ASSWTSTDTQY
TRBV4-3,TRBJ2-7,ASSQIAAGGLDEQY
TRBV4-1,TRBJ2-2,ASSRGWEVNTGELF
TRBV19,TRBJ2-1,ASSIGVTYNEQF
TRBV13,TRBJ1-2,ASSLYNGYT
TRBV13,TRBJ2-3,ASSLVGGVDTQY
TRBV7-9,TRBJ1-1,ASSPVQYGNTEAF
TRBV9,TRBJ1-2,ASSASGAGLEGYT
TRBV2,TRBJ1-1,ASSEDRNTEAF
TRBV28,TRBJ2-1,ASSSLAGDLKISYNEQF
TRBV28,TRBJ1-5,ASSFLGTLNQPQH
TRBV7-9,TRBJ2-5,ASTPPSGLPETQY
TRBV7-8,TRBJ2-5,ASSLVGTGETQY
TRBV19,TRBJ2-2,ASSLDRAPTNTGELF
TRBV4-1,TRBJ2-3,ASSQDGSSTDTQY
TRBV6-5,TRBJ2-7,ASSSSIQGAVYEQY
TRBV19,TRBJ1-6,ASWDGTFYNSPLH
TRBV6-6,TRBJ1-5,ASSLGQLNNQPQH
TRBV2,TRBJ1-6,ASSEGRSSYNSPLH
TRBV9,TRBJ2-1,ASSQDRIPYNEQF
TRBV5-1,TRBJ1-5,ASSWGPYSNQPQH
TRBV6-1,TRBJ1-5,ASRTTEYSNQPQH
TRBV6-6,TRBJ1-1,ASSYVAAEAF
TRBV5-1,TRBJ2-7,ASRLSSSYEQY
TRBV6-5,TRBJ2-1,ASSFLAESYNEQF
TRBV6-6,TRBJ2-5,ASSYRTSGETQY
TRBV5-6,TRBJ1-2,ASSSRTGDWVYGYT
TRBV9,TRBJ1-1,ASSVGSANTEAF
TRBV6-5,TRBJ1-2,ASSYTRGDGYT
TRBV29-1,TRBJ1-5,SVAIGLHNQPQH
TRBV11-2,TRBJ2-3,ASSPGGRGEYTDTQY
TRBV9,TRBJ2-3,ASSAPAGTSGSTDTQY
TRBV25-1,TRBJ1-6,ASSEGQGINSPLH
TRBV7-9,TRBJ2-2,ASSLGTYNTGELF
TRBV28,TRBJ1-1,ASSPDLAPEAF